The rows below give T cell receptor beta chains drawn from one sample of a study of blood T cell repertoires in COVID-19. Profiled with immunoSEQ multiplex PCR; TCRdb holds only in-frame clones, not every one. In the table there are 150,000 to 170,000 clones, roughly 89% of which are singletons. Sequencing was done on a sample of peripheral blood. These receptors all stem from a man over 45 with acute or convalescent COVID-19. CDR3s include the opening cysteine and the closing phenylalanine or tryptophan. A D gene is named only where the DNA matches it firmly. Expanded clones are given a class, and other clones once, few, many or no size at all.

D: TRBD1; V: TRBV4-1; J: TRBJ2-1; size: -; DNA: TGCGCCAGCAGCACACCCTCAACAGGGGGGCGAGGTGAGCAGTTCTTC; CDR3: CASSTPSTGGRGEQFF
D: TRBD1; V: TRBV10-3; J: TRBJ1-2; size: -; DNA: TGTGCCATCAGTGAACAGGGGGGGGATGGCTACACCTTC; CDR3: CAISEQGGDGYTF
D: -; V: TRBV18; J: TRBJ1-1; size: -; DNA: TGTGCCAGCTCACTCCAGGATGGTATGAACACTGAAGCTTTCTTT; CDR3: CASSLQDGMNTEAFF
D: TRBD1; V: TRBV10-1; J: TRBJ1-6; size: few; DNA: TGCGCCAGCAGTGAGTCGAGGACAGGGAGTTCACCCCTCCACTTT; CDR3: CASSESRTGSSPLHF
D: -; V: TRBV5-4; J: TRBJ1-6; size: once; DNA: TGTGCCAGCAGCATGGAGGGGGTGGGATCACCCCTCCACTTT; CDR3: CASSMEGVGSPLHF
D: -; V: TRBV20-1; J: TRBJ1-2; size: -; DNA: TGCAGTGCCACCTCGAGGGATGGCTACACCTTC; CDR3: CSATSRDGYTF
D: TRBD2; V: TRBV28; J: TRBJ2-5; size: -; DNA: TGTGCCAGCAGTTTAGTCCAGGTACTAGCGGAAGAGACCCAGTACTTC; CDR3: CASSLVQVLAEETQYF
D: -; V: TRBV27; J: TRBJ2-2; size: -; DNA: TGTGCCAGCAGTGCCTCACGGGGACAACCCTGGGGGTCAACCGGGGAGCTGTTTTTT; CDR3: CASSASRGQPWGSTGELFF
D: TRBD2; V: TRBV6-2/TRBV6-3; J: TRBJ2-5; size: -; DNA: TGTGCCAGCAGTTACAGGACTAGTTCCCCAGAGACCCAGTACTTC; CDR3: CASSYRTSSPETQYF
D: -; V: TRBV21-1; J: TRBJ2-3; size: once; DNA: TGTGCCAGCAGCAAATGGGACAGACGCACAGATACGCAGTATTTT; CDR3: CASSKWDRRTDTQYF
D: TRBD1; V: TRBV19; J: TRBJ2-5; size: -; DNA: TGTGCCAGTAGTATAACCCCGGGACAGGGGGAGACCCAGTACTTC; CDR3: CASSITPGQGETQYF
D: -; V: TRBV30; J: TRBJ2-3; size: -; DNA: TGTGCCTTATGGGGGGGGCAGGGAGATACGCAGTATTTT; CDR3: CALWGGQGDTQYF
D: -; V: TRBV2; J: TRBJ1-1; size: -; DNA: TGTGCCAGCAGTGAAGTACGGGTCCTGGGCACTGAAGCTTTCTTT; CDR3: CASSEVRVLGTEAFF
D: -; V: TRBV7-8; J: TRBJ2-1; size: -; DNA: TGTGCCAGCAGCTTAGGGGGACTCAGCGAGTACAATGAGCAGTTCTTC; CDR3: CASSLGGLSEYNEQFF
D: -; V: TRBV11-2; J: TRBJ2-3; size: -; DNA: TGTGCCAGCAGCTTCGGTGCATTTTCTAGCACAGATACGCAGTATTTT; CDR3: CASSFGAFSSTDTQYF
D: TRBD1; V: TRBV7-3; J: TRBJ2-2; size: -; DNA: TGTGCCAGCAGCCCCCATCCAGGGGGGAACACCGGGGAGCTGTTTTTT; CDR3: CASSPHPGGNTGELFF
D: TRBD1; V: TRBV30; J: TRBJ1-1; size: -; DNA: TGTGCCTGGATGATACAGGGGGAAGCAACCTATGAAGCTTTCTTT; CDR3: CAWMIQGEATYEAFF
D: -; V: TRBV27; J: TRBJ1-3; size: -; DNA: TGTGCCAGCAGTCAATTACAGGGATCTGGAAACACCATATATTTT; CDR3: CASSQLQGSGNTIYF
D: -; V: TRBV6-5; J: TRBJ1-5; size: -; DNA: TGTGCCAGCACCGTGGGAGGGACCCGTCAGCCCCAGCATTTT; CDR3: CASTVGGTRQPQHF
D: -; V: TRBV5-6; J: TRBJ2-2; size: once; DNA: TGTGCCAGCAGCTTGAGCCCGACCGGGGAGCTGTTTTTT; CDR3: CASSLSPTGELFF
D: TRBD1; V: TRBV5-6; J: TRBJ1-5; size: -; DNA: TGTGCCAGCAGCACAAGTAGACAGGGGAATAATCAGCCCCAGCATTTT; CDR3: CASSTSRQGNNQPQHF
D: -; V: TRBV6-2/TRBV6-3; J: TRBJ1-5; size: -; DNA: TGTGCCAGCAGTTTAGGACAGCTGGGCAATCAGCCCCAGCATTTT; CDR3: CASSLGQLGNQPQHF
D: -; V: TRBV12-3/TRBV12-4; J: TRBJ2-3; size: -; DNA: TGTGCCAGCAGTTTAGCAGGAGTGGATACGCAGTATTTT; CDR3: CASSLAGVDTQYF
D: TRBD1; V: TRBV6-5; J: TRBJ1-5; size: -; DNA: TGTGCCAGCAGGGGACAGTCCAATCAGCCCCAGCATTTT; CDR3: CASRGQSNQPQHF
D: TRBD2; V: TRBV19; J: TRBJ2-7; size: -; DNA: TGTGCCAGTAGTATTTCGCTAGCGGGAGCTCAGGAGCAGTACTTC; CDR3: CASSISLAGAQEQYF
D: TRBD1; V: TRBV29-1; J: TRBJ1-2; size: -; DNA: TGCAGCGTTGGGGACAGGACGAACGGCTACACCTTC; CDR3: CSVGDRTNGYTF
D: -; V: TRBV15; J: TRBJ1-5; size: -; DNA: TGTGCCACCAGCACACCGCGGGGGGCACCTAGCAATCAGCCCCAGCATTTT; CDR3: CATSTPRGAPSNQPQHF
D: -; V: TRBV5-6; J: TRBJ1-2; size: -; DNA: TGTGCCAGCAGCTTGGCTAGGAGCCCCGACTATGGCTACACCTTC; CDR3: CASSLARSPDYGYTF
D: -; V: TRBV5-5; J: TRBJ1-6; size: -; DNA: TGTGCCAGCAGCGCGAGACGGGGTATGGATTCACCCCTCCACTTT; CDR3: CASSARRGMDSPLHF
D: TRBD1; V: TRBV27; J: TRBJ1-4; size: -; DNA: TGTGCCAGCCTGGGACAGCCCAATGAAAAACTGTTTTTT; CDR3: CASLGQPNEKLFF
D: -; V: TRBV14; J: TRBJ2-5; size: -; DNA: TGTGCCAGCAGCCCCCAGGTTCAAGAGACCCAGTACTTC; CDR3: CASSPQVQETQYF
D: TRBD1; V: TRBV28; J: TRBJ1-1; size: once; DNA: TGTGCCAGCAGTGTGAACAGGGGTTACACTGAAGCTTTCTTT; CDR3: CASSVNRGYTEAFF
D: -; V: TRBV12-3/TRBV12-4; J: TRBJ2-5; size: -; DNA: TGTGCCAGCAGTTTAGGGCAGCAAGAGACCCAGTACTTC; CDR3: CASSLGQQETQYF
D: TRBD2; V: TRBV5-1; J: TRBJ2-1; size: -; DNA: TGCGCCAGCAGCTCTGGCGGGGGAAACAATGAGCAGTTCTTC; CDR3: CASSSGGGNNEQFF
D: TRBD1; V: TRBV29-1; J: TRBJ2-1; size: -; DNA: TGCAGCCCGCGGACAGGGGGCAATGAGCAGTTCTTC; CDR3: CSPRTGGNEQFF
D: TRBD1; V: TRBV4-2; J: TRBJ1-6; size: -; DNA: TGTGCCAGCAAGCCCGGGACAGATAATTCACCCCTCCACTTT; CDR3: CASKPGTDNSPLHF
D: -; V: TRBV2; J: TRBJ2-2; size: -; DNA: TGTGCCAGCAGGGCAGACAGCGCGAACACCGGGGAGCTGTTTTTT; CDR3: CASRADSANTGELFF
D: TRBD2; V: TRBV19; J: TRBJ2-5; size: -; DNA: TGTGCCAGTAGTCCTAGACTAGCGGGATGGGAGACCCAGTACTTC; CDR3: CASSPRLAGWETQYF
D: -; V: TRBV6-4; J: TRBJ1-5; size: -; DNA: TGTGCCAGCAGTGACTTTCCCCGCTCCCCGCGAAATCAGCCCCAGCATTTT; CDR3: CASSDFPRSPRNQPQHF
D: TRBD2; V: TRBV5-1; J: TRBJ2-1; size: -; DNA: TGCGCCAGCAGCGAGGGACTAGCGGGGATCGGGGATGAGCAGTTCTTC; CDR3: CASSEGLAGIGDEQFF